This T cell receptor beta chain stems from a study of T cells in localized non-small cell lung cancer. Turning to this clone: The antigen remains unidentified.

Study-level findings and limits: In adjacent lung, a median around 55 of the top 100 tumor clones were found.

Germline V gives CDR1 LNHDA, CDR2 SQIVND (reference sequence). The CDR3 spans 14 residues. V was trimmed by 5 bases and J by 5 bases, leaving 15 bases between them. This table comes from immunoSEQ multiplex PCR, and its TCRdb copy is limited to in-frame clones, with some not included. The sample consists of more than 30,000 clones, over 75% of them appearing once. The gene calls are TRBV19 and TRBJ1-1; maybe TRBD1 (5 bases). The sequencing here drew on peripheral blood mononuclear cells, taken before any cancer treatment. The sequence came from a woman aged 35 to 70 with stage III lung adenocarcinoma. CDR3 region: CASSSQGEGTEAFF. The CDR3, as DNA: TGTGCCAGTAGTTCCCAGGGCGAGGGGACTGAAGCTTTCTTT.